This T cell receptor beta chain was profiled in a study of shared clonotypes between healthy human individuals. Naive CD8 isolation took CD45RO-negative cells positively selected for CCR7 and excluded terminally differentiated effector memory CD45RA+ cells. Measured with immunoSEQ multiplex PCR; TCRdb has only the in-frame clones, and not every one. The data contain 500,000 to 700,000 clones, 85% to 95% of them singletons. The sequence was collected from a woman aged 25 to 39 in good health. Material for sequencing was naive CD8+ T cells sorted from blood.

The CDR3 protein is CASSFLGGLITEAFF. The CDR3 DNA reads as TGTGCCAGCAGCTTCCTCGGGGGGCTAATCACTGAAGCTTTCTTT. V and J are TRBV5-4 and TRBJ1-1; tentatively, D is TRBD1 (6 bases). This CDR3 spans 15 amino acids. CDR1 and CDR2 (germline): SGHNT, YYREEE (reference sequence). V was trimmed by 2 bases and J by 4 bases, leaving 15 bases between them.